This T cell receptor beta chain originates from a study of cytomegalovirus exposure and HLA in healthy donors. This clone was observed a handful of times. Its antigen is not identified. The PCR used 60 Vbeta and 13 Jbeta primers. This table comes from immunoSEQ multiplex PCR, and its TCRdb copy is limited to in-frame clones, with some not included. The table shows some 190,000 clones, with around 82% occurring only once. V shed 1 base and J 2 bases; nucleotides not matched to a gene: 3. Germline loops: CDR1 SGHRS, CDR2 YFSETQ. CDR3 length equals 15 residues. The study, taken as a whole, reports: Excluded were some V segments that proved indistinguishable, including TRBV6-2 and TRBV6-3.

Sequencing was carried out using PBMCs. The sequence was collected from a woman in her twenties or thirties in good health and CMV-seropositive. The chain carries TRBV5-1 and TRBJ2-3, with 8 bases matching TRBD2. The CDR3 loop reads CASSLSAGATDTQYF. DNA of the CDR3: TGCGCCAGCAGCTTGTCAGCGGGGGCCACAGATACGCAGTATTTT.